This T cell receptor beta chain appears in the sequencing data of a study of beta chain features in type 1 diabetes (dated by TCRdb to 2017 to 2018). About the full investigation: No differences in mean age, gender distribution, total cell number or subset yield were found between patients and healthy donors. A total of 90 million to 140 million sorted cells were examined across all samples, and RNA yield correlated strongly with the number of cells per subset. In the study, recently diagnosed type 1 diabetes patients and matched healthy donors were compared on the TCRB repertoires of their sorted circulating CD4+ T cell subsets. Regulatory and stem cell-like memory subsets were isolated from only 8 patients and roughly 8 healthy donors, whereas naive and central memory subsets came from all 30 or so donors.

A single peripheral blood draw of 90 to 150 mL on average was collected from each donor into heparinised tubes. A BD FACSAria II was used to sort naive, central memory, regulatory and stem cell-like memory CD4+ T cells with a panel that included CD45RO, CCR7, CD25, CD127, CD95 and CD27. All sorted populations exceeded 95% purity. PBMCs were separated immediately by Lymphoprep density gradient centrifugation and were stained directly, without being cultured. To minimize batch effects, samples were stained and sorted in pairs, one healthy donor with one patient per experiment. Taken from cysteine to phenylalanine, the CDR3 has 14 residues. Only the CDR3 portion is preserved as DNA: 42 bases, with reading frame beginning at the first base. V was cut back by 8 bases and J by 6 bases, leaving a gap of 17 bases between them. Based on the germline V gene, the CDR1 and CDR2 sequences are LGHNT and FRNRAP.

This clone was counted between two and nine times. Its antigen has not been determined. The input lacks base qualities; no much larger clone sits a single base away. General conclusions and limits of the study: Shorter templates might have been favored by PCR, but patient and control samples were amplified and corrected together, so both groups would have been affected equally by any skew. The naive, central memory and regulatory TCRB repertoires appeared to resemble one another more closely among patients than among healthy donors. Because the HLA sub-analyses included only small numbers of individuals, any influence of HLA type on TCRB rearrangement was left unresolved. Because cDNA was sequenced instead of genomic DNA, highly expressing activated cells could be over-represented, though the groups showed no difference in activation or CD3 levels. Type 1 diabetes patients showed a moderate but significant shortening of TCRB CDR3 length in all four CD4+ subsets. Fewer insertions and more nucleotide deletions at VDJ recombination sites were observed in patients with type 1 diabetes, implying thymic rearrangement abnormalities.

The High Capacity cDNA Reverse Transcription Kit was used to reverse transcribe all of the isolated RNA, meaning that expressed TCRB transcripts were what got sequenced. Naive, central memory and regulatory T cell samples underwent deep immunoSEQ sequencing, averaging around 4 million total reads per sample. Sorted cells were lysed in RLT buffer and RNA was extracted with DNase-treated RNeasy Micro or Mini kits, depending on cell number. Each cell subset was processed on its own to prevent cross-contamination, while patient and healthy donor samples were processed together. TCRB sequences were amplified from cDNA with the immunoSEQ multiplex PCR, producing 87-bp fragments spanning the CDR3 region. Amplicons were sequenced on the Illumina HiSeq platform. Per the authors' processing: PCR bias was corrected computationally using synthetic template baselines, and reads within Hamming distance 2 were collapsed, with unmergeable singletons discarded. By aligning reads against IMGT, V, D and J genes, CDR3 length, and insertions or deletions at six rearrangement sites were assigned. Within each subset, clonotype counts were normalized to sorted cell number, and only after that were true diversity and Gini coefficients computed with the tcR R package. The overlap coefficient, calculated on TCRB nucleotide sequences, was used to measure repertoire sharing. Out-of-frame TCRB sequences from naive cells were analyzed to stand in for the pre-selection repertoire. Imported from immuneACCESS, the table was reduced by TCRdb to in-frame sequences with V and J called. These copies leave out some clones; in studies compared against another copy, an unresolved V gene accounts for under half, and the cause of the remainder is not known. V, J and clone size are taken as reported in that table, and D and trimming were inferred from the DNA itself. The sample yields roughly 220,000 clones; under 20% were counted once. The leading ten clones occupy more than 0.075% of the sample.

The sequence was obtained from a man under 40 with type 1 diabetes. The specimen was naive CD4+ T cells from blood. Interpreted using the paper, the cell subset or site label stands for: true naive CD4+ T cells. The chain is encoded by TRBV12-5 joined to TRBJ2-1; TRBD2 could be the D gene, as 5 bases match. The CDR3 in this case is CASTPTTPSNEQFF. The DNA reads TGTGCTAGTACACCGACTACTCCTAGCAATGAGCAGTTCTTC.